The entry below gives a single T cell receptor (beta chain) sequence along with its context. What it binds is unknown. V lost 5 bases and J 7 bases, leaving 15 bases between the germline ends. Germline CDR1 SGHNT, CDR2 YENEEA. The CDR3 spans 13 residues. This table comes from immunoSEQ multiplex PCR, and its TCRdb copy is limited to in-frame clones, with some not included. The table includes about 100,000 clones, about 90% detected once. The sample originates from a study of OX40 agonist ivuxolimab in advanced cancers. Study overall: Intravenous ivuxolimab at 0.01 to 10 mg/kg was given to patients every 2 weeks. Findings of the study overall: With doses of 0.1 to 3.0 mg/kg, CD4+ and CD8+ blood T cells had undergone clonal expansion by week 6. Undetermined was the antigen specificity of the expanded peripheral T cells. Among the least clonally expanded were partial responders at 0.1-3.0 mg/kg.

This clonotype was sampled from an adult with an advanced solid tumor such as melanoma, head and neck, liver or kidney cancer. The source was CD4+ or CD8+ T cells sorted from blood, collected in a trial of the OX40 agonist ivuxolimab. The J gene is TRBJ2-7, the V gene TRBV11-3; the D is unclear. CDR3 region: CASSRLTHGEQYF. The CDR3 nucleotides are TGTGCCAGCAGCCGACTCACCCATGGGGAGCAGTACTTC.